The 18 T cell receptor beta chains given below trace back to one sample, sequenced in a study of blood T cell repertoires in COVID-19. The method was immunoSEQ multiplex PCR; TCRdb's version includes in-frame clones alone and lacks a portion of them. This sample has 270,000 or so clones, with about 80% found just once. Material for sequencing was PBMCs or T cells enriched from blood (not recorded which). The receptors originated from a man in his forties or fifties who had recovered from COVID-19.

The genes are TRBV19 and TRBJ2-5, with 14 bases lining up with TRBD2. V was pared by 9 bases and J by 7 bases, with 10 bases of the junction left unmatched. Germline assignment: CDR1 LNHDA and CDR2 SQIVND (reference sequence). This CDR3 contains 15 residues. The CDR3 region is CASRTSGGNTATQYF. The CDR3 coding sequence is TGTGCCAGCAGGACTAGCGGGGGGAACACGGCGACCCAGTACTTC.

V usage is TRBV2 and J usage is TRBJ2-3; 8 positions agree with TRBD2. Germline V lookup: CDR1 SNHLY, CDR2 FYNNEI. This CDR3 is 13 amino acids long. Trimming took 8 bases from V and 11 from J; bases not matched to a gene: 12. CDR3 region: CASLSGNRPLQYF. DNA for the CDR3: TGTGCCAGCCTTAGCGGGAATCGGCCATTGCAGTATTTT.

V is TRBV9 and J is TRBJ2-3; TRBD2 is a possible D gene (5 bases). CDR1 and CDR2 (germline): SGDLS, YYNGEE. The CDR3 contains 13 residues. V dropped 3 bases and J dropped 6 bases, with 11 bases sitting between them. The CDR3 spells CASSGRGGDTQYF. The CDR3 DNA follows: TGTGCCAGCAGCGGTAGAGGCGGGGATACGCAGTATTTT. The whole variable domain, remainder taken from reference TRBV9 and TRBJ2-3, is DSGVTQTPKHLITATGQRVTLRCSPRSGDLSVYWYQQSLDQGLQFLIQYYNGEERAKGNILERFSAQQFPDLHSELNLSSLELGDSALYFCASSGRGGDTQYFGPGTRLTVL.

The CDR3 loop is CASSQYVAALAYEQYF. Written as DNA, the CDR3 is TGCGCCAGCAGCCAATATGTGGCAGCTCTAGCCTACGAGCAGTACTTC. The rearrangement uses TRBV4-1 and TRBJ2-7; D is unresolved. Germline CDR1 and CDR2: MGHRA and YSYEKL. CDR3 length equals 16 residues. V was trimmed by 2 bases and J by 2 bases, leaving 16 bases between them.

The chain is built from TRBV25-1 and TRBJ2-3; TRBD2 matches at 11 bases. J lost 2 bases, V lost 3 bases, and 10 bases had no gene match. Germline lookup yields CDR1 MGHDK and CDR2 SYGVNS. The CDR3 extends over 18 amino acids. The CDR3 DNA reads as TGTGCCAGCAGTGAGCCTACGGGTAGCGGGAGGGCCACAGATACGCAGTATTTT. This encodes CASSEPTGSGRATDTQYF.

V and J are TRBV18 and TRBJ2-7; D possibly corresponds to TRBD2 (6 bases). V dropped 3 bases and J dropped 6 bases, with 18 bases sitting between them. Germline V CDR1 and CDR2: KGHSH, LQKENI. The CDR3 runs to 15 residues. The CDR3 DNA reads as TGTGCCAGCTCACCGGTCAGTGCGGGAACGGGCGAGCAGTACTTC. Translating it yields CASSPVSAGTGEQYF.

The chain couples TRBV12-3 or TRBV12-4 to TRBJ1-2; the D gene is possibly TRBD1 (5 bases). The CDR3 is 12 residues long. Trimming stripped 4 bases from V and 7 bases from J, with 10 bases between. The CDR3 here is CASSSFRGGYTF. Here the CDR3 DNA reads TGTGCCAGCAGTTCTTTTAGGGGTGGCTACACCTTC.

Regarding this clone: Distinct nucleotide sequences in the sample also encode this CDR3. The chain uses TRBV11-2 and TRBJ1-6; 10 bases are shared with TRBD1. Germline V gene data show CDR1 as SGHAT and CDR2 as FQNNGV. The CDR3 consists of 16 residues. The V segment lost 1 base and the J segment 8 bases; nucleotides outside the gene matches: 5. The CDR3 region is CASSLGGTGVDSPLHF. The CDR3, as DNA: TGTGCCAGCAGCTTAGGTGGGACAGGGGTTGATTCACCCCTCCACTTT.

The chain carries TRBV4-1 and TRBJ2-7; 9 bases are a match to TRBD2. Germline V gene sequence: CDR1 MGHRA, CDR2 YSYEKL. The CDR3 is 17 amino acids. V was clipped by 0 bases and J by 3 bases; unmatched bases: 9. CDR3 amino acids: CASSQDPRASGVYEQYF. The CDR3 DNA sequence: TGCGCCAGCAGCCAAGACCCGCGGGCTAGCGGGGTCTACGAGCAGTACTTC.

V is TRBV7-3 and J is TRBJ2-2; 8 positions match TRBD2. Germline CDR1 reads SGHTA; CDR2 reads FQGTGA. CDR3 length: 15 residues. The ends lost 4 bases at V and 6 bases at J; junction bases unmatched: 7. This CDR3 is CASSSPGLASGELFF. The CDR3 bases are TGTGCCAGCAGCTCTCCTGGACTAGCCTCCGGGGAGCTGTTTTTT. Full variable domain (missing parts from reference TRBV7-3 and TRBJ2-2): GAGVSQTPSNKVTEKGKYVELRCDPISGHTALYWYRQSLGQGPEFLIYFQGTGAADDSGLPNDRFFAVRPEGSVSTLKIQRTERGDSAVYLCASSSPGLASGELFFGEGSRLTVL.

Concerning this clone: Other DNA variants within this sample encode the same CDR3. The chain recombines TRBV18 with TRBJ1-1, with a possible D match to TRBD1 (6 bases). Germline V CDR1 and CDR2: KGHSH, LQKENI. The CDR3 consists of 13 residues. Deletions cut 2 bases from V and 3 bases from J, with 7 bases between. Written as DNA, the CDR3 is TGTGCCAGCTCACCAGCAGGGGACACTGAAGCTTTCTTT. This translates into CASSPAGDTEAFF.

In the case of this clone: At one boundary the junction diverges from the germline segment, which might be a read error. This chain links TRBV7-7 with TRBJ2-5, with TRBD2 matching over 8 bases. The CDR3 runs 17 residues. Germline V gives CDR1 SSHAT, CDR2 FNYEAQ (reference sequence). CDR3 DNA: TGTGCTAGCAGCTTAGCACCTCGGGCTAGCGGGCAAGAGACCCAGTACTTC. Amino acid sequence: CASSLAPRASGQETQYF.

This chain connects TRBV28 to TRBJ1-1; 12 bases are a match to TRBD1. The germline gives CDR1 MDHEN, CDR2 SYDVKM. V dropped 6 bases and J dropped 4; count of bases not matched to a gene: 9. This CDR3 is 16 amino acids long. As DNA, the CDR3 is TGTGCCAGCAGGCCCGGGACAGGGGGCCTGGGCACTGAAGCTTTCTTT. Translation gives CASRPGTGGLGTEAFF.

The chain combines TRBV12-3 or TRBV12-4 with TRBJ1-5, with D possibly being TRBD1 (6 bases). This CDR3 is built from 12 residues. V was shortened by 3 bases and J by 7 bases, with 7 bases between the two germline ends. The CDR3 sequence is CASSFTGQPQHF. Written as DNA, the CDR3 is TGTGCCAGCAGTTTCACAGGGCAGCCCCAGCATTTT.

The rearrangement joins TRBV7-9 to TRBJ1-2; D is unresolved. The V and J ends lost 1 base and 4 bases respectively, with 4 bases between them. Per germline, CDR1 SEHNR and CDR2 FQNEAQ (reference sequence). CDR3 length equals 12 residues. The CDR3 DNA is TGTGCCAGCAGCTTAGACACCTATGGCTACACCTTC. Translating gives CASSLDTYGYTF.

This chain connects TRBV7-9 to TRBJ2-7; 9 bases line up with TRBD2. V gave up 5 bases and J gave up 0 bases; unmatched junction bases: 8. The CDR3 runs 16 residues. The germline gives CDR1 SEHNR, CDR2 FQNEAQ (reference sequence). As DNA, the CDR3 is TGTGCCAGCAGCCCAACCCTAGCGGGAATCTCCTACGAGCAGTACTTC. Amino acid sequence: CASSPTLAGISYEQYF.

This chain links TRBV6-1 with TRBJ1-5; D not certain. Per germline, CDR1 MNHNS and CDR2 SASEGT. Trimming took 4 bases from V and 5 from J, leaving 24 bases between them. This CDR3 has 18 residues. CDR3 sequence: CASSGRVGSPGFDQPQHF. The CDR3 nucleotides are TGTGCCAGCAGTGGACGGGTTGGGAGCCCGGGGTTCGATCAGCCCCAGCATTTT.

J is TRBJ2-3 and V is TRBV7-3, with D tentatively TRBD1 (6 bases). Germline CDR1 and CDR2: SGHTA and FQGTGA. Trimming stripped 4 bases from V and 1 base from J, with 12 bases between. This CDR3 comprises 15 residues. The CDR3 nucleotides are TGTGCCAGCAGCTCGACAGGTGCGGGCACAGATACGCAGTATTTT. Translating it yields CASSSTGAGTDTQYF.